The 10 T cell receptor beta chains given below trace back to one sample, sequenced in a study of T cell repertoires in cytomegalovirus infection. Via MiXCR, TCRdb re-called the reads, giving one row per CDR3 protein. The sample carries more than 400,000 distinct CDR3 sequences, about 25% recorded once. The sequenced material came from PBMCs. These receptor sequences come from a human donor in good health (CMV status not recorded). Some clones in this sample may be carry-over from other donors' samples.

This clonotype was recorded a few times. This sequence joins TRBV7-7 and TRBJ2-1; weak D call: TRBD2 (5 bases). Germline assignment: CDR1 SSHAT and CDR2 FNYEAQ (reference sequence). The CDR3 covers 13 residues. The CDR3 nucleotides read TGTGCTAGCGCAAACGGACTGTTCAATGAGCAGTTCTTC. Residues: CASANGLFNEQFF.

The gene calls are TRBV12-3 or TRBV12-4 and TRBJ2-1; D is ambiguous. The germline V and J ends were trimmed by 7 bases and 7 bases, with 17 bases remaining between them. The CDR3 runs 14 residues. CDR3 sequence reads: CASTDPIFDNEQFF. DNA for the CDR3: TGTGCCAGCACCGACCCCATTTTCGATAATGAGCAGTTCTTC.

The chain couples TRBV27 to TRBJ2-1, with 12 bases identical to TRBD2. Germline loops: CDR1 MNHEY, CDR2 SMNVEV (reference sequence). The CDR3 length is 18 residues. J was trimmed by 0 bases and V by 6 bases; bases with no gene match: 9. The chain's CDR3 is CASRTSGSLSRSYNEQFF. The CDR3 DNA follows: TGTGCCAGCAGGACTAGCGGGAGTTTATCTCGCTCCTACAATGAGCAGTTCTTC.

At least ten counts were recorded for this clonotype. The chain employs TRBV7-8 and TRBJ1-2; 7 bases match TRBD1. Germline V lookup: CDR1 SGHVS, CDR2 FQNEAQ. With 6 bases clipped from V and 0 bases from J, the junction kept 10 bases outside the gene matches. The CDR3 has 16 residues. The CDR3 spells CASRSGTATSNYGYTF. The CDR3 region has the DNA TGTGCCAGCAGGTCCGGGACAGCCACTTCTAACTATGGCTACACCTTC.

CDR3: CSVSGSTDTQYF. In DNA, the CDR3 is TGCAGTGTCTCAGGGAGCACAGATACGCAGTATTTT. The rearrangement uses TRBV20-1 and TRBJ2-3, with D possibly TRBD1 on 5 matching bases. V dropped 7 bases and J dropped 0 bases, with 8 bases sitting between them. Germline V gene sequence: CDR1 DFQATT, CDR2 SNEGSKA (reference sequence). This CDR3 region has 12 residues.

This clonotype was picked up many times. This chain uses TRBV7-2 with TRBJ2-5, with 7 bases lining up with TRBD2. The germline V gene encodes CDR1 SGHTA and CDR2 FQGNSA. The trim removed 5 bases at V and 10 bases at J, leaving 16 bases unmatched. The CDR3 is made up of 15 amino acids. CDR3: CASSPGLPLSGDQYF. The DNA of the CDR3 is TGTGCCAGCAGCCCAGGACTACCCCTGAGCGGGGACCAGTACTTC.

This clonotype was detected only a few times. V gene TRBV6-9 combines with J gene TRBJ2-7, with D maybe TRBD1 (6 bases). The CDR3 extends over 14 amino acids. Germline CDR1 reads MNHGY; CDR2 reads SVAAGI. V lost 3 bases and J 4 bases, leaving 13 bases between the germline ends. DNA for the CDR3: TGTGCCAGCAGTTACAAGGGGACAAGTTACGAGCAGTACGTC. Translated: CASSYKGTSYEQYV.

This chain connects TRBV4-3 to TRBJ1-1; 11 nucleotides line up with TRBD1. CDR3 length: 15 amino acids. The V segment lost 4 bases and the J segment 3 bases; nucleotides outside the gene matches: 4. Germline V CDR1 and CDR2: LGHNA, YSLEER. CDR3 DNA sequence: TGCGCCAGCAGCCCCCGGACAGGGGGCCACACTGAAGCTTTCTTT. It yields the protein CASSPRTGGHTEAFF.

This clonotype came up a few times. In DNA form, the CDR3 reads TGTGCCAGCAGTTCACAGGCGCCATATGAAGCTTTCTTT. Encoded protein: CASSSQAPYEAFF. The V call is TRBV6-1, the J call TRBJ1-1, with D possibly TRBD1 on 5 matching bases. Germline lookup yields CDR1 MNHNS and CDR2 SASEGT. Trimming removed 5 bases at V and 7 bases at J, with 14 bases between. The CDR3 sequence is 13 residues long.

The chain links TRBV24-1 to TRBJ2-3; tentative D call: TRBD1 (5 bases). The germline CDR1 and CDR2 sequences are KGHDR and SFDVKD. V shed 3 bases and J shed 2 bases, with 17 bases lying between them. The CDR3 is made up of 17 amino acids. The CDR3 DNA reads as TGTGCCACCAGTGATGCCCAGGGTGTAAGGCTCACAGATACGCAGTATTTT. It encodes CATSDAQGVRLTDTQYF.